The next 22 T cell receptor beta chains were all read from a single sample in a study of T cells in Graves' hyperthyroidism and ophthalmopathy. Researchers took RNA transcripts and amplified the TCR beta CDR3 regions from them. RT-PCR in the first round (using the HTBI primer set) targeted the TCR CDR3. TCRdb re-called the multiplex PCR reads with MiXCR, one entry per CDR3 protein. The table records around 690,000 distinct CDR3 sequences, less than 25% of them present only once. Material for sequencing was blood. Every receptor here comes from a man aged 30 to 39 with Graves' ophthalmopathy.

This clonotype was observed at least ten times. This chain connects TRBV20-1 to TRBJ2-2; 12 nucleotides agree with TRBD2. J was trimmed by 0 bases and V by 0 bases; bases with no gene match: 5. CDR1 DFQATT and CDR2 SNEGSKA come from the germline V gene (reference sequence). This CDR3 has 18 amino acids. The CDR3 loop reads CSARETSGRHANTGELFF. In DNA form, the CDR3 reads TGCAGTGCTAGAGAGACTAGCGGGAGACACGCGAACACCGGGGAGCTGTTTTTT.

This clonotype was seen a handful of times. V usage is TRBV6-1 and J usage is TRBJ2-7; possibly TRBD1 for D (5 bases). Trimming removed 2 bases from V and 5 bases from J, with 16 bases in between. This CDR3 is 15 amino acids long. Germline lookup yields CDR1 MNHNS and CDR2 SASEGT. The CDR3 nucleotides are TGTGCCAGCAGTGAAAACAGTCCAGGGTGGGACGAGCAGTACTTC. It translates to CASSENSPGWDEQYF.

This clonotype was picked up many times. The chain has TRBV5-1 and TRBJ1-1, with 8 bases lining up with TRBD1. V shed 4 bases, J shed 4 bases, and the junction held 3 bases outside the gene matches. Germline CDR1 is SGHRS and CDR2 is YFSETQ. There are 13 residues in the CDR3. CDR3 in DNA: TGCGCCAGCAGCCTAGGGACAGGCACTGAAGCTTTCTTT. It yields the protein CASSLGTGTEAFF.

V gene TRBV10-3 combines with J gene TRBJ1-1; 8 bases are shared with TRBD1. This CDR3 has 15 residues. With V trimmed by 6 bases and J by 6 bases, 12 bases remained unmatched. Germline V gene data show CDR1 as ENHRY and CDR2 as SYGVKD. CDR3 sequence reads: CAIRETGVDSSEAFF. Here the CDR3 DNA reads TGTGCCATCAGGGAGACAGGGGTAGACTCTTCTGAAGCTTTCTTT.

The chain is built from TRBV18 and TRBJ2-6; 7 bases map to TRBD2. From germline, CDR1 is KGHSH and CDR2 LQKENI. This CDR3 is 18 amino acids long. V lost 3 bases to trimming and J lost 1 base; unmatched junction nucleotides: 9. CDR3 protein: CASSPAPGLRSGANVLTF. CDR3 sequence (DNA): TGTGCCAGCTCACCTGCCCCGGGACTAAGGTCTGGGGCCAACGTCCTGACTTTC.

This clonotype was seen a handful of times. The chain recombines TRBV7-9 with TRBJ2-3; TRBD1 agrees at 8 bases. The CDR3 is 15 amino acids. Germline V CDR1 and CDR2: SEHNR, FQNEAQ (reference sequence). Unmatched junction bases numbered 7, after V lost 5 bases and J lost 3 bases. The CDR3 here is CASSHTGGRTDTQYF. CDR3 nucleotide sequence: TGTGCCAGCAGCCATACAGGGGGGAGGACAGATACGCAGTATTTT.

Comments on this clonotype: At one end the junction does not follow the germline gene, possibly because of a read error. The CDR3 loop is CASSDRTGVGLGRTEAFF. CDR3 coding DNA: TGTGCCAGCAGCGATCGGACAGGGGTGGGGTTGGGGAGGACTGAAGCTTTCTTT. The chain recombines TRBV5-1 with TRBJ1-1; TRBD1 matches 9 bases. Germline CDR1 is SGHRS and CDR2 is YFSETQ. The CDR3 covers 18 residues.

This clonotype occurred a few times. The chain carries TRBV19 and TRBJ2-2; tentative D call: TRBD2 (5 bases). V was cut by 1 base and J by 4 bases, with 10 bases left in between. The CDR3 is 15 residues long. Germline V gene lookup returns CDR1 LNHDA and CDR2 SQIVND (reference sequence). Here the CDR3 DNA reads TGTGCCAGTAGTATAGCCAGCGGAGGCACCGGGGAGCTGTTTTTT. As protein: CASSIASGGTGELFF.

This clonotype was seen a handful of times. V and J are TRBV10-3 and TRBJ1-1, with D possibly TRBD1 on 6 matching bases. CDR1 and CDR2 (germline): ENHRY, SYGVKD. The CDR3 sequence is 14 residues long. V was clipped by 6 bases and J by 5 bases, with 16 bases between them. CDR3 in DNA: TGTGCCATCAGCCCCTCGGGGGGCCGAACTGAAGCTTTCTTT. This gives the protein CAISPSGGRTEAFF.

This clonotype has at least ten counts. The J gene is TRBJ2-7, the V gene TRBV5-5; D is uncertain. Trimming cost V 0 bases and J 0 bases, with 10 bases left between them. This CDR3 contains 15 residues. The germline V gene encodes CDR1 SGHKS and CDR2 YYEKEE (reference sequence). This chain's CDR3 is CASSLAEIYSYEQYF. CDR3 in DNA: TGTGCCAGCAGCTTGGCGGAGATTTACTCCTACGAGCAGTACTTC.

The rearrangement links TRBV7-2 to TRBJ2-2; 7 nucleotides agree with TRBD2. The CDR3 contains 16 residues. Germline V lookup: CDR1 SGHTA, CDR2 FQGNSA. V dropped 1 base and J dropped 1; count of bases not matched to a gene: 3. CDR3 protein: CASSLGWGGNTGELFF. The CDR3 nucleotides read TGTGCCAGCAGCTTAGGGTGGGGGGGGAACACCGGGGAGCTGTTTTTT.

This clonotype has just one count. The chain employs TRBV20-1 and TRBJ1-4; no firm D call. The CDR3 consists of 14 residues. Trimming took off 3 bases at V and 5 bases at J, with 13 bases between the two ends. In germline, CDR1 is DFQATT, CDR2 SNEGSKA (reference sequence). CDR3 sequence (DNA): TGCAGTGCTAGTGACGGGCTGGAGAATGAAAAACTGTTTTTT. This gives the protein CSASDGLENEKLFF.

This clonotype was found many times. The chain has TRBV7-2 and TRBJ1-6; no definite D call. V lost 1 base and J lost 9, with 10 bases in between. Germline V gene sequence: CDR1 SGHTA, CDR2 FQGNSA. This CDR3 region has 14 residues. For the CDR3, the DNA is TGTGCCAGCAGCTTAGGGGTGCGGAGTTCACCCCTCCACTTT. This sequence encodes CASSLGVRSSPLHF.

This sequence joins TRBV4-2 and TRBJ2-2; 8 bases are shared with TRBD1. Germline V gene sequence: CDR1 LGHNA, CDR2 YNFKEQ. This CDR3 contains 16 residues. V was pared by 6 bases and J by 4 bases, with 10 bases of the junction left unmatched. CDR3 protein: CASRHGGQGRTGELFF. In DNA, the CDR3 is TGTGCCAGCAGACATGGAGGACAGGGACGCACCGGGGAGCTGTTTTTT.

This clonotype was counted between two and nine times. This rearrangement joins TRBV5-5 to TRBJ2-1; 7 bases are a match to TRBD1. CDR1 and CDR2 from the germline V gene are SGHKS and YYEKEE (reference sequence). V shed 4 bases, J shed 10 bases, and the junction held 8 bases outside the gene matches. This CDR3 contains 13 residues. Here the CDR3 DNA reads TGTGCCAGCAGCGGGGGACAGTCTTACGAGCAGTTCTTC. It codes for CASSGGQSYEQFF.

This clonotype was found many times. The V and J genes are TRBV7-6 and TRBJ2-7, with a possible D match to TRBD1 (5 bases). From germline, CDR1 is SGHVS and CDR2 FNYEAQ. Trimming left V 6 bases short and J 6 bases short, with 15 bases between. This CDR3 region has 13 residues. The CDR3 loop is CASSQGAAAEQYF. CDR3 bases: TGTGCCAGCAGTCAGGGTGCGGCGGCCGAGCAGTACTTC.

The rearrangement links TRBV12-3 or TRBV12-4 to TRBJ2-1, with D maybe TRBD2 (6 bases). This CDR3 is 16 amino acids long. V was clipped by 6 bases and J by 4 bases, with 19 bases between them. CDR3 in DNA: TGTGCCAGCAGAATATTACTAGCAGAGGGGTACAATGAGCAGTTCTTC. Translating it yields CASRILLAEGYNEQFF.

CDR3 in amino acids: CASSVRTGHSGANVLTF. Here the CDR3 DNA reads TGTGCCAGCAGCGTTAGGACAGGGCACTCTGGGGCCAACGTCCTGACTTTC. This chain links TRBV9 with TRBJ2-6; 8 positions match TRBD1. The germline V gene encodes CDR1 SGDLS and CDR2 YYNGEE. The CDR3 consists of 17 residues. V lost 2 bases, J lost 0 bases, and 4 bases stayed unmatched.

This clonotype was recorded at least ten times. CDR3 protein: CASRSSGSSHGYEQYF. CDR3 DNA sequence: TGTGCCAGCAGATCTAGCGGGAGCTCACACGGCTACGAGCAGTACTTC. The J gene is TRBJ2-7, the V gene TRBV6-2 or TRBV6-3; 10 bases match TRBD2. The length of the CDR3 is 16 residues. Trimming removed 6 bases from V and 3 bases from J; junction bases left unmatched: 11. The germline CDR1 and CDR2 sequences are MNHEY and SVGEGT.

This chain uses TRBV13 with TRBJ1-2; 8 bases align to TRBD1. The ends lost 4 bases at V and 4 bases at J; junction bases unmatched: 5. CDR3 length: 14 amino acids. CDR1 and CDR2 (germline): PRHDT, FYEKMQ (reference sequence). CDR3 bases: TGTGCCAGCAGCTCGGGACAGGACGCCTATGGCTACACCTTC. Amino acids: CASSSGQDAYGYTF.

This rearrangement joins TRBV24-1 to TRBJ2-6, with D tentatively TRBD1 (6 bases). Germline CDR1 KGHDR, CDR2 SFDVKD. The CDR3 extends over 16 amino acids. Trimming took 4 bases from V and 0 from J, leaving 9 bases between them. CDR3 in DNA: TGTGCCACCAGTGACCCGGACAGCTCTGGGGCCAACGTCCTGACTTTC. Translated: CATSDPDSSGANVLTF.

As concerns this clonotype: A read error may account for a junction end that differs from germline. V and J are TRBV11-2 and TRBJ2-7, with D possibly matching TRBD1 (5 bases). This CDR3 spans 18 amino acids. CDR1 SGHAT and CDR2 FQNNGV come from the germline V gene. The CDR3 reads CASSLDFPGREVIYEHYF. Written as DNA, the CDR3 is TGTGCCAGCAGCTTAGATTTTCCCGGCAGGGAAGTAATCTACGAGCACTACTTC.